Listed below are T cell receptor beta chains from one sample, sequenced in a study of OX40 agonist ivuxolimab in advanced cancers. This table comes from immunoSEQ multiplex PCR, and its TCRdb copy is limited to in-frame clones, with some not included. The table lists some 14,000 clones, around 77% of them singletons. The specimen was CD4+ or CD8+ T cells sorted from blood, collected in a trial of the OX40 agonist ivuxolimab. The receptor set was obtained from an adult with an advanced solid tumor such as melanoma, head and neck, liver or kidney cancer. Each CDR3 is given with its conserved first and last residue. D genes are given only for firm matches. Clone size is not always given. Where it is, it says once, few, many or a class for expanded clones.

j_call,d_call,cdr3_length,v_call,clone_size,cdr3_nt,cdr3_aa
TRBJ1-1,NA,15,TRBV11-2,few,TGTGCCAGCAGCCCGGGGATCATAAGCCACACTGAAGCTTTCTTT,CASSPGIISHTEAFF
TRBJ2-7,NA,14,TRBV7-8,NA,TGTGCCAGCAGCTTAGGCCAGGGGACCTACGAGCAGTACTTC,CASSLGQGTYEQYF
TRBJ2-3,NA,16,TRBV7-9,NA,TGTGCCAGCACCACACCCCAGAAGGGACACACAGATACGCAGTATTTT,CASTTPQKGHTDTQYF
TRBJ2-1,NA,19,TRBV29-1,NA,TGCAGCGTTGCAGGGTTAGGCCTTAGGGACGGCAGCTCCTACAATGAGCAGTTCTTC,CSVAGLGLRDGSSYNEQFF
TRBJ2-3,NA,14,TRBV15,once,TGTGCCACCAGCAGAGTTGGAAGCGATGATACGCAGTATTTT,CATSRVGSDDTQYF
TRBJ2-1,TRBD2,15,TRBV5-1,NA,TGCGCCAGCAGCCCGAATAGCGGGAGGGCCAATGAGCAGTTCTTC,CASSPNSGRANEQFF
TRBJ2-3,NA,14,TRBV7-3,NA,TGTGCCAGCTCGTCAGGAGCGGAAGCAGATACGCAGTATTTT,CASSSGAEADTQYF
TRBJ1-3,NA,15,TRBV4-1,once,TGCGCCAGCCGCCCCTCCCCGGGGGTGGGAAACACCATATATTTT,CASRPSPGVGNTIYF
TRBJ2-1,NA,15,TRBV2,NA,TGTGCCAGCAGTGGTGACGGAGAAAACTACAATGAGCAGTTCTTC,CASSGDGENYNEQFF
TRBJ1-4,NA,15,TRBV9,NA,TGTGCCAGCAGCGGCGGGGCCCGGGGCAATGAAAAACTGTTTTTT,CASSGGARGNEKLFF
TRBJ2-4,TRBD1,16,TRBV11-2,NA,TGTGCCAGCAGCTTAGATCGGTCAGGGGGTGGATACATTCAGTACTTC,CASSLDRSGGGYIQYF
TRBJ1-5,NA,18,TRBV19,NA,TGTGCCAGTAGTATAGAGGCAGGCACGGACGTTCGCAATCAGCCCCAGCATTTT,CASSIEAGTDVRNQPQHF
TRBJ2-1,NA,16,TRBV11-3,NA,TGTGCCAGCAGCTCGGGGGGCACCGGCTCCTACAATGAGCAGTTCTTC,CASSSGGTGSYNEQFF
TRBJ2-1,TRBD2,17,TRBV4-1,few,TGCGCCAGCAGCTTAGATCAGACTAGCGGGAGGGCCCTCGGGCAGTTCTTC,CASSLDQTSGRALGQFF
TRBJ1-2,NA,16,TRBV9,NA,TGTGCCAGCAGCGTAGATTCGGCAGGGAGGGAGAGGGGCTACACCTTC,CASSVDSAGRERGYTF
TRBJ1-2,TRBD1,16,TRBV5-1,NA,TGCGCCAGCAGCTCTACCGGACAGGTTGCTAACTATGGCTACACCTTC,CASSSTGQVANYGYTF
TRBJ1-1,NA,12,TRBV19,NA,TGTGCCAGTAGTATTCAGAACACTGAAGCTTTCTTT,CASSIQNTEAFF
TRBJ2-7,NA,19,TRBV23-1,once,TGCGCCAGCAGTCACGACATTGGTGGCGGCACAATCCTTTCCTACGAGCAGTACTTC,CASSHDIGGGTILSYEQYF
TRBJ2-7,NA,14,TRBV6-1,NA,TGTGCCAGCATGGAGGGGCAGGGTCTCTACGAGCAGTACTTC,CASMEGQGLYEQYF
TRBJ2-7,TRBD1,14,TRBV4-1,NA,TGCGCCAGCAGCCAAGTAGGGACAGGGCACGAGCAGTACTTC,CASSQVGTGHEQYF
TRBJ2-5,TRBD2,15,TRBV6-6,NA,TGTGCCAGCAGGGGGGTAGCGGGAGGGGAAGAGACCCAGTACTTC,CASRGVAGGEETQYF
TRBJ1-5,NA,15,TRBV6-1,NA,TGTGCCAGCAGGCATGACAGCTATAGCAATCAGCCCCAGCATTTT,CASRHDSYSNQPQHF
TRBJ2-1,TRBD1,16,TRBV7-3,NA,TGTGCCAGCGGTACAAGGGACAGTATGGACTACAATGAGCAGTTCTTC,CASGTRDSMDYNEQFF